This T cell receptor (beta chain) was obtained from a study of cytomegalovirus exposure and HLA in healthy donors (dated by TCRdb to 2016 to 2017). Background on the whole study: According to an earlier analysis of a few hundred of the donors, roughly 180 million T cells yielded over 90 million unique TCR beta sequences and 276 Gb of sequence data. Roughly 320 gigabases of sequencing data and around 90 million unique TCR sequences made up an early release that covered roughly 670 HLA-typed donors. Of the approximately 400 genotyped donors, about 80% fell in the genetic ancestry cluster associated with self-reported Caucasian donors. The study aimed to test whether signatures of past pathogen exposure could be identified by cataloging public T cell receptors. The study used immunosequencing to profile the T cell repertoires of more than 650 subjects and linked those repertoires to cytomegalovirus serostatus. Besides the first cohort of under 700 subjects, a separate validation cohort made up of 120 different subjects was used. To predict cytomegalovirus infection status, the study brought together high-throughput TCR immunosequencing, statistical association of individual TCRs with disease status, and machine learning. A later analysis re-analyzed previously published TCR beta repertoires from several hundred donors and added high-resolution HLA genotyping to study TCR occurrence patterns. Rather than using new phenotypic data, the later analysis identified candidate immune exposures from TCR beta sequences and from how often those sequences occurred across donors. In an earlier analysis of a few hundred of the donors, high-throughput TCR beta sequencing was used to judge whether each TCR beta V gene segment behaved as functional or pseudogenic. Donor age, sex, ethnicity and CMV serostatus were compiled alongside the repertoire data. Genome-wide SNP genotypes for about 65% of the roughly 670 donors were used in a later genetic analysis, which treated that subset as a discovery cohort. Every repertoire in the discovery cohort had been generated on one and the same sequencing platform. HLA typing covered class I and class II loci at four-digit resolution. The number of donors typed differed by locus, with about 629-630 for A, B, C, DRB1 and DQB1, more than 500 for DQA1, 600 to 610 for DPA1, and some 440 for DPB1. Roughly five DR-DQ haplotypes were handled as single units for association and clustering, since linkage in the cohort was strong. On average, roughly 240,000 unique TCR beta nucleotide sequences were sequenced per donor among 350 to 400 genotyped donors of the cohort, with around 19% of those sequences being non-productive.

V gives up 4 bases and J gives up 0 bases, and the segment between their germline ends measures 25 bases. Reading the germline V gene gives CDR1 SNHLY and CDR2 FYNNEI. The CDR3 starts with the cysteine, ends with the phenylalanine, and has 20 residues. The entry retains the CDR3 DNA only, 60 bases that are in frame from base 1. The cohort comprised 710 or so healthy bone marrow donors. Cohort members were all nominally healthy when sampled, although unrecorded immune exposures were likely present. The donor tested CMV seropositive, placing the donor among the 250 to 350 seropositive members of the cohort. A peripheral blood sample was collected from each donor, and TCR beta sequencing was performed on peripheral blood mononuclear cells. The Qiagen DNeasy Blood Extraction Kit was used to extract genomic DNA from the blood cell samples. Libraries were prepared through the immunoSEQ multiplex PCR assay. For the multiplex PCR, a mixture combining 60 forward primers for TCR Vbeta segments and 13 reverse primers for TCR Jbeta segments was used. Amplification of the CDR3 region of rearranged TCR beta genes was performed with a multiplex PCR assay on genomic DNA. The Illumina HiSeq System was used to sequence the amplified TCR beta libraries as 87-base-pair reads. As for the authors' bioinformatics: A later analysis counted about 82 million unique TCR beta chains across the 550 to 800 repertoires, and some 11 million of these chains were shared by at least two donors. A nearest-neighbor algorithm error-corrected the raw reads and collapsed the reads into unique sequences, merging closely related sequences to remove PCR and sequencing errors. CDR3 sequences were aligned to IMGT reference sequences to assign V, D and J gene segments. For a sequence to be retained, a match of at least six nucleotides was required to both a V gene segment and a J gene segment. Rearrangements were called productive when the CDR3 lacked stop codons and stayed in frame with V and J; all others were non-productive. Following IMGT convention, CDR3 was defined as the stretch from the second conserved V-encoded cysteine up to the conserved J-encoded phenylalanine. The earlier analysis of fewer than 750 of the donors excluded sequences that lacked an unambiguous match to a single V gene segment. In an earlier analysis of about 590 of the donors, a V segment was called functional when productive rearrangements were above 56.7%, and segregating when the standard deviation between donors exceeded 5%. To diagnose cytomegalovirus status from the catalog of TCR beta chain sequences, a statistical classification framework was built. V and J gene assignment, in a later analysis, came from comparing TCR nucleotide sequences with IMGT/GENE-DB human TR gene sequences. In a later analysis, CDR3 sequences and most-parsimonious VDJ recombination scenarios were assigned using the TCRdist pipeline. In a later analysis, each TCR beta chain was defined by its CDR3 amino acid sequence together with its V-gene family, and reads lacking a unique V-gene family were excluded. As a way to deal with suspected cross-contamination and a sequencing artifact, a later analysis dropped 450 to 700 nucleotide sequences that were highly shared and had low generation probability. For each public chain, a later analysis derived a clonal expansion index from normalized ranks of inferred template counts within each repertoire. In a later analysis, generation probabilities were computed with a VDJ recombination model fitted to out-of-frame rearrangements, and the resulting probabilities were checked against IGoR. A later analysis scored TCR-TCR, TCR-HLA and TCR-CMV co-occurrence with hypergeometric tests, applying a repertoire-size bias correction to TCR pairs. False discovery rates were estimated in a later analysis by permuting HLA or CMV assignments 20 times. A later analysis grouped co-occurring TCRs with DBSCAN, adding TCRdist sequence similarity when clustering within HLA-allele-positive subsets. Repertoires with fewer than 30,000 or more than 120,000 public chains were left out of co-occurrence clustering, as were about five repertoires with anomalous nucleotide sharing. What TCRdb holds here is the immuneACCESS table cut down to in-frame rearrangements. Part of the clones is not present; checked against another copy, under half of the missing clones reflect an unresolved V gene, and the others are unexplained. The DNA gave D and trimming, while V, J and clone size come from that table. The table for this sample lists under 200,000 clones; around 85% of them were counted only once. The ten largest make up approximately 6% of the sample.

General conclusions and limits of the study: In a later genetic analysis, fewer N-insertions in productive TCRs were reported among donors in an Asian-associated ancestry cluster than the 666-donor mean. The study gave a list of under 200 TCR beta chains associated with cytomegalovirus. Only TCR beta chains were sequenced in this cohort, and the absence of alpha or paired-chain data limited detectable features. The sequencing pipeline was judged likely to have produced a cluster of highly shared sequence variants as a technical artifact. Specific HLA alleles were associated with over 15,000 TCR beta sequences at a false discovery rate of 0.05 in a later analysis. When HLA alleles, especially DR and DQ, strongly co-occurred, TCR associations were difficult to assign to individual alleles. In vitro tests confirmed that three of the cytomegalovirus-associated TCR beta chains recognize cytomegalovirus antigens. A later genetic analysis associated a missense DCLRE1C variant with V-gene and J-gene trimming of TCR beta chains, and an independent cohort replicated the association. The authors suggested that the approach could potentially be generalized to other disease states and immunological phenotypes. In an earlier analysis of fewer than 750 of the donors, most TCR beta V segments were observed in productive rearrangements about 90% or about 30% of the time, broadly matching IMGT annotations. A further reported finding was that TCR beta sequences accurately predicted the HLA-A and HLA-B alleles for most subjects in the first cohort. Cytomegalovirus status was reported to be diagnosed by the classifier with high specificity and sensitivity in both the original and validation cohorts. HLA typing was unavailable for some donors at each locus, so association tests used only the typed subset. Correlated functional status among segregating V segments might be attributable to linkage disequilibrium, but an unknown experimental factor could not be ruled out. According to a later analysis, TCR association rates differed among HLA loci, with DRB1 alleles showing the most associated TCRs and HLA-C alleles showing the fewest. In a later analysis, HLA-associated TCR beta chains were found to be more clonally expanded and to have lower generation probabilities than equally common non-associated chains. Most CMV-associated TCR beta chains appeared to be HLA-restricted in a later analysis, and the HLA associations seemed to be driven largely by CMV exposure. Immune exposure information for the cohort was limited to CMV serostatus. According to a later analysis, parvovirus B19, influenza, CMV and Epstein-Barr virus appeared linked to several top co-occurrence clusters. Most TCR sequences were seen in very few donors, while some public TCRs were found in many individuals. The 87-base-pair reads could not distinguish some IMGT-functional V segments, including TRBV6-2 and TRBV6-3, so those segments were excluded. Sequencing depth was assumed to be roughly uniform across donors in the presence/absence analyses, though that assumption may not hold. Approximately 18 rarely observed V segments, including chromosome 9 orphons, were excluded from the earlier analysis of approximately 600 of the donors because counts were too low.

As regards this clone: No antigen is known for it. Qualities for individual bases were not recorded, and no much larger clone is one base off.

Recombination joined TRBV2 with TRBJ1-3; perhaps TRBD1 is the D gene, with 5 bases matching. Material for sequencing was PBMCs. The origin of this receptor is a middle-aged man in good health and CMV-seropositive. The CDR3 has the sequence CASSGLANNRQISSGNTIYF. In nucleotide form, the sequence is TGTGCCAGCAGTGGGCTCGCCAATAACCGACAGATAAGCTCTGGAAACACCATATATTTT. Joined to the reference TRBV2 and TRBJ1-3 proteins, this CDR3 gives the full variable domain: EPEVTQTPSHQVTQMGQEVILRCVPISNHLYFYWYRQILGQKVEFLVSFYNNEISEKSEIFDDQFSVERPDGSNFTLKIRSTKLEDSAMYFCASSGLANNRQISSGNTIYFGEGSWLTVV.